This record looks at one T cell receptor (beta chain) sequence and its context. What it recognizes is unknown. The sample is drawn from a study of T cell responses to AZD1222 COVID-19 vaccine. The V end was cut by 6 bases, the J end by 1 base, with 10 bases between. The CDR3 length is 13 residues. The germline V gene encodes CDR1 SGHRS and CDR2 YFSETQ. Study results and caveats: Epitopes outside B.1.351 and B.1.1.7 mutated regions reportedly drew nearly half of spike TCRs. Dominant CD4 TCR responses targeted spike regions 160-218 and 743-854.

Some clones are missing from TCRdb's copy, which holds only in-frame ones; the method was immunoSEQ multiplex PCR. The sample records roughly 50,000 clones, roughly 80% being singletons. This sample comprised peripheral blood, obtained on day 0 of AZD1222 vaccination. The chain combines TRBV5-1 with TRBJ2-5; D perhaps matches TRBD1 (6 bases). This receptor was identified in an adult in good health. The CDR3 bases are TGCGCCAGCACAGGGGTTTTCCAAGAGACCCAGTACTTC. Its protein product is CASTGVFQETQYF. Supplemented by reference TRBV5-1 and TRBJ2-5, the full variable domain reads KAGVTQTPRYLIKTRGQQVTLSCSPISGHRSVSWYQQTPGQGLQFLFEYFSETQRNKGNFPGRFSGRQFSNSRSEMNVSTLELGDSALYLCASTGVFQETQYFGPGTRLLVL.